The entry below gives a single T cell receptor beta chain sequence along with its context. The antigen is unknown. The data derive from a study of T cell responses to AZD1222 COVID-19 vaccine. Study information: Doses given second, at about 4 or about 12 weeks, were pooled.

Notes on the study in general: Possibly, clonal diversity was underestimated; donors were largely white British and included more females. A reported finding is that nearly half of spike-specific TCRs target unmutated variant regions.

Sequencing used immunoSEQ multiplex PCR; TCRdb keeps in-frame clones, though not all of them. The table records roughly 150,000 clones, approximately 85% of them present only once. Trimming removed 0 bases from V and 1 base from J; junction bases left unmatched: 0. This CDR3 contains 16 residues. Germline V gene data show CDR1 as MNHEY and CDR2 as SVGAGI. This material consisted of peripheral blood, taken on day 0 of AZD1222 vaccination. This TCR came from an adult in good health. The chain combines TRBV6-5 with TRBJ2-7, with TRBD2 matching 13 bases. The CDR3 loop reads CASSYSGLAGSYEQYF. The CDR3 coding sequence is TGTGCCAGCAGTTACTCGGGACTAGCGGGGTCCTACGAGCAGTACTTC.